Detailed here is one T cell receptor (beta chain). This entry comes from a study of blood T cell repertoires in COVID-19. Study context: Both acute and convalescent COVID-19 samples were obtained from the United States, Italy and Spain.

Repertoires were generated with immunoSEQ multiplex PCR, while TCRdb's copy carries only in-frame clones and drops some. The table lists fewer than 400,000 clones, more than 75% of them singletons, with less than 4.5% in the top ten. CDR1 is LNHDA and CDR2 is SQIVND in the germline V gene (reference sequence). Trimming took off 7 bases at V and 3 bases at J, with 19 bases between the two ends. This CDR3 is 15 amino acids long. Participants spanned ages about 18 to 100 years and resided in 20 to 30 US areas. Source material: PBMCs or T cells enriched from blood (not recorded which). The clonotype comes from a man aged 30-40 years who had recovered from COVID-19. This chain connects TRBV19 to TRBJ2-7; D is possibly TRBD1 (6 bases). The CDR3 DNA sequence: TGTGCCAGTACCTTGTACGGGACAACCTGCTACGAGCAGTACTTC. Its translation: CASTLYGTTCYEQYF.